Listed here are 11 T cell receptor beta chains from one sample, sequenced in a study of shared clonotypes between healthy human individuals. Data came from immunoSEQ multiplex PCR; TCRdb stores just in-frame clones and leaves some out. The data hold 2 million to 2.5 million clones, with roughly 92% observed a single time. Sequencing was done on a sample of naive CD4+ T cells from PBMCs. The subset denotes: CD45RA+ positively selected. The receptors derive from a man aged 18-30 years in good health. Some clones in this sample may be carry-over from other donors' samples.

With respect to this clone: This sample includes further DNA sequences coding for the same CDR3. The chain employs TRBV7-9 and TRBJ2-2, with D perhaps TRBD1 or TRBD2 (5 bases each). V shed 5 bases and J shed 5 bases, with 15 bases lying between them. Germline V gives CDR1 SEHNR, CDR2 FQNEAQ (reference sequence). CDR3 size: 15 residues. The CDR3 DNA is TGTGCCAGCAGCCCCGGGACGGGTGCGACCGGGGAGCTGTTTTTT. Translated: CASSPGTGATGELFF.

Comment on this clone: Other DNA sequences in the same sample also yield this CDR3. The chain employs TRBV9 and TRBJ2-7; 8 bases are a match to TRBD1. Germline CDR1 SGDLS, CDR2 YYNGEE. The CDR3 contains 14 residues. J gave up 6 bases and V 1 base, and 6 bases lay outside the gene matches. This chain's CDR3 is CASSVRSGGGEQYF. The CDR3 DNA sequence: TGTGCCAGCAGCGTACGGTCAGGGGGCGGCGAGCAGTACTTC. The full variable domain, with the rest looked up from reference TRBV9 and TRBJ2-7, is DSGVTQTPKHLITATGQRVTLRCSPRSGDLSVYWYQQSLDQGLQFLIQYYNGEERAKGNILERFSAQQFPDLHSELNLSSLELGDSALYFCASSVRSGGGEQYFGPGTRLTVT.

Of note for this clone: Other DNA sequences in the same sample also yield this CDR3. V and J are TRBV18 and TRBJ2-5, with 7 nucleotides matching TRBD2. Trimming took 3 bases from V and 5 from J; bases not matched to a gene: 9. Germline CDR1 is KGHSH and CDR2 is LQKENI. CDR3 length equals 15 residues. In nucleotides, the CDR3 is TGTGCCAGCTCACCGAGACTAGCCGGAGATGAGACCCAGTACTTC. This codes for CASSPRLAGDETQYF.

A word on this clone: In the same sample, other DNA sequences code for this CDR3. The chain has TRBV27 and TRBJ2-1; D gene uncertain. The CDR3 spans 13 residues. The V end was cut by 6 bases, the J end by 0 bases, with 6 bases between. Per germline, CDR1 MNHEY and CDR2 SMNVEV (reference sequence). The CDR3 nucleotides read TGTGCCAGCAGAGGTAGCTCCTACAATGAGCAGTTCTTC. It is translated as CASRGSSYNEQFF.

The genes are TRBV5-5 and TRBJ2-7; 9 bases fit TRBD1. This CDR3 contains 20 residues. In germline, CDR1 is SGHKS, CDR2 YYEKEE (reference sequence). V shed 2 bases and J 2 bases; nucleotides not matched to a gene: 20. This chain's CDR3 is CASSFHTLTSDRGDAYEQYF. The CDR3 DNA follows: TGTGCCAGCAGCTTCCACACTTTAACCTCGGACAGGGGAGACGCCTACGAGCAGTACTTC.

The chain carries TRBV7-4 and TRBJ1-1, with D uncertain. This CDR3 spans 15 amino acids. Per the germline V gene, CDR1 is SGHVT and CDR2 is SQSDAQ. Trimming shortened V by 2 bases and J by 3 bases, and 13 bases separated the two germline ends. The CDR3 loop is CASSLIWRGYTEAFF. The CDR3 nucleotides read TGTGCCAGCAGCTTAATTTGGCGGGGATACACTGAAGCTTTCTTT.

Comment on this clone: The same CDR3 can be traced to other DNA sequences in this sample. This sequence joins TRBV28 and TRBJ2-7; perhaps TRBD1 as D (6 bases). The germline V gene encodes CDR1 MDHEN and CDR2 SYDVKM. CDR3 size: 13 residues. Trimming left V 6 bases short and J 3 bases short, with 12 bases between. The CDR3 loop reads CASRGQRFYEQYF. CDR3 coding DNA: TGTGCCAGCAGAGGACAGAGATTCTACGAGCAGTACTTC.

V and J are TRBV11-1 and TRBJ2-3, with 11 bases that match TRBD2. V was clipped by 5 bases and J by 2 bases; unmatched bases: 9. The CDR3 is 17 residues long. CDR1 is SGHAT, CDR2 FQDESV, per germline (reference sequence). CDR3 sequence reads: CASSPPWGLAVTDTQYF. The CDR3 nucleotides are TGTGCCAGCAGCCCCCCCTGGGGACTAGCGGTCACAGATACGCAGTATTTT.

CDR3: CASTAGQGTSPLHF. In nucleotides, the CDR3 is TGTGCCAGCACCGCGGGACAGGGGACTTCACCCCTCCACTTT. V gene TRBV28 combines with J gene TRBJ1-6, with 10 bases aligning to TRBD1. Germline V gene sequence: CDR1 MDHEN, CDR2 SYDVKM. Trimming at V came to 7 bases and at J to 9 bases, leaving 6 bases not matched to a gene. The CDR3 length is 14 residues.

The J gene is TRBJ2-5, the V gene TRBV30; 11 positions match TRBD2. This CDR3 is 15 amino acids long. The germline CDR1 and CDR2 sequences are GTSNPN and SVGIG (reference sequence). V was pared by 7 bases and J by 4 bases, with 11 bases of the junction left unmatched. CDR3 nucleotide sequence: TGTGCCTTCATTAGACTAGCGGGGACCCGAGAGACCCAGTACTTC. The encoded protein is CAFIRLAGTRETQYF.

The DNA of the CDR3 is TGTGCCAGCAGCTCTAACCGACTAGTCCCGGAGCAGTTCTTC. This sequence encodes CASSSNRLVPEQFF. The chain employs TRBV11-3 and TRBJ2-1, with a tentative D call TRBD2 (6 bases). This CDR3 has 14 amino acids. V shed 4 bases and J shed 10 bases, with 17 bases lying between them. CDR1 is SGHNT, CDR2 YENEEA, per germline.